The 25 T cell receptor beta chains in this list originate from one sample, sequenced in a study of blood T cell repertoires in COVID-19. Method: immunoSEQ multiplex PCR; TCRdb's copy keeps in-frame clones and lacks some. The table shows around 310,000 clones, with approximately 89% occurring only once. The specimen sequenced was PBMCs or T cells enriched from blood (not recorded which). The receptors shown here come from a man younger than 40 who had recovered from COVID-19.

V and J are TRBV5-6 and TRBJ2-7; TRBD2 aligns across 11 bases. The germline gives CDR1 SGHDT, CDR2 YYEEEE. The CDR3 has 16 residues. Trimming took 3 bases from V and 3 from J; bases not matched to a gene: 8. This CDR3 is CASSSQLAGDLYEQYF. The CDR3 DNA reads TGTGCCAGCAGCTCACAACTAGCGGGGGACCTCTACGAGCAGTACTTC. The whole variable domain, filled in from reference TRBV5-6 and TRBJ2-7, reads DAGVTQSPTHLIKTRGQQVTLRCSPKSGHDTVSWYQQALGQGPQFIFQYYEEEERQRGNFPDRFSGHQFPNYSSELNVNALLLGDSALYLCASSSQLAGDLYEQYFGPGTRLTVT.

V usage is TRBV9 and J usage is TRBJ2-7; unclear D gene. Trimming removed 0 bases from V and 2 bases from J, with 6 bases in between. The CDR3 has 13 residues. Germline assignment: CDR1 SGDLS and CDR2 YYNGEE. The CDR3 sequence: CASSVDSPYEQYF. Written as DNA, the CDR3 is TGTGCCAGCAGCGTAGACAGCCCCTACGAGCAGTACTTC.

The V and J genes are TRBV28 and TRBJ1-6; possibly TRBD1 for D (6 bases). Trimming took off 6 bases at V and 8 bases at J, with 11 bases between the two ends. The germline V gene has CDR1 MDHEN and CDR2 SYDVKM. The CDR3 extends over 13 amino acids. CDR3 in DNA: TGTGCCAGCAGACAGGGTAATGATTCACCCCTCCACTTT. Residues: CASRQGNDSPLHF.

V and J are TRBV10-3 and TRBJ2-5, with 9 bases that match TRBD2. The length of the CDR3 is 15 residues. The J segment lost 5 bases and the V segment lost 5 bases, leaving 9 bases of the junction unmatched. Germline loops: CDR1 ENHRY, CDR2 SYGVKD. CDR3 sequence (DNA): TGTGCCATCAGTCAACTAGCGGGCCGGGAGGAGACCCAGTACTTC. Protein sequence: CAISQLAGREETQYF.

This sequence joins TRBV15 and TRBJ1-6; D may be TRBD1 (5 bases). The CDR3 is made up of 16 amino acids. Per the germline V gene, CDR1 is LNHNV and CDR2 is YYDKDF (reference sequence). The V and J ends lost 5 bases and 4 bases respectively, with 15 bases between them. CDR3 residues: CATSAYSGAYNSPLHF. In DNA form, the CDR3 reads TGTGCCACCAGCGCCTACAGTGGGGCGTATAATTCACCCCTCCACTTT.

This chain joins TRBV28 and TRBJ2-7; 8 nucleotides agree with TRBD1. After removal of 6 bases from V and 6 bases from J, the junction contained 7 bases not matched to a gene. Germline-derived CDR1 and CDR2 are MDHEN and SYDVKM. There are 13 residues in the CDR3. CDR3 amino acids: CASSPGQGGEQYF. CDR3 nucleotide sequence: TGTGCCAGCAGCCCCGGACAGGGCGGCGAGCAGTACTTC.

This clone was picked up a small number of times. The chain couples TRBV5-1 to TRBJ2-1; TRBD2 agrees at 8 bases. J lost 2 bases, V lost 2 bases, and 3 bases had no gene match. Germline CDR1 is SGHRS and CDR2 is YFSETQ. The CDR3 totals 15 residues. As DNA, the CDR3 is TGCGCCAGCAGCTTTGGCGGGGGGACCTACAATGAGCAGTTCTTC. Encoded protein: CASSFGGGTYNEQFF.

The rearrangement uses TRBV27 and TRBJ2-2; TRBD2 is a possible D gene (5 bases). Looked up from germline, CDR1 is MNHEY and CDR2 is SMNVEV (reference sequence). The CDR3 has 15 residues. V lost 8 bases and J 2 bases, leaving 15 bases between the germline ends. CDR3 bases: TGTGCCAGCCTCCCACTAGGACTCAACACCGGGGAGCTGTTTTTT. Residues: CASLPLGLNTGELFF.

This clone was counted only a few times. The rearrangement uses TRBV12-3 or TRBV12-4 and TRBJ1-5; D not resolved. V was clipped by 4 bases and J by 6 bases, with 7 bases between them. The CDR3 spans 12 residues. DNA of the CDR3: TGTGCCAGCAGTTCAACGAGTCAGCCCCAGCATTTT. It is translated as CASSSTSQPQHF.

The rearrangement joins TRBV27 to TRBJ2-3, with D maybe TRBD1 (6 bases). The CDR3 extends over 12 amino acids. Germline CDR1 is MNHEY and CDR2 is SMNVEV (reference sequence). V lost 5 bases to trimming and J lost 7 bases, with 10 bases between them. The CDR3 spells CASSLQGYTQYF. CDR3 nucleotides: TGTGCCAGCAGTCTACAGGGATATACGCAGTATTTT.

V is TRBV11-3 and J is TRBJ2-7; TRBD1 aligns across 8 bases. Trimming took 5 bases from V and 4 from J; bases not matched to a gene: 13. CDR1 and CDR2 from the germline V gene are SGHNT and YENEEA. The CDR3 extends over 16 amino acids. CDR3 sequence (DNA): TGTGCCAGCAGCAGAAGGGACAGGTTAACGGGATACGAGCAGTACTTC. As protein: CASSRRDRLTGYEQYF.

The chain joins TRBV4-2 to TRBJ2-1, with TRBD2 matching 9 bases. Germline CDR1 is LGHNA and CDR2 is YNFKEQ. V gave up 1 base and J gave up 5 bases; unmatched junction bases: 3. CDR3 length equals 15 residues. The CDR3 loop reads CASSQGTSADNEQFF. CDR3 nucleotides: TGTGCCAGCAGCCAAGGGACTAGCGCAGACAATGAGCAGTTCTTC.

The CDR3, as DNA: TGTGCCAGTAGTATGAGGGCCCGCTATGGCTACACCTTC. It encodes CASSMRARYGYTF. This chain links TRBV19 with TRBJ1-2; D remains unclear. V lost 3 bases and J 4 bases, leaving 9 bases between the germline ends. CDR3 length: 13 residues. Germline loops: CDR1 LNHDA, CDR2 SQIVND (reference sequence).

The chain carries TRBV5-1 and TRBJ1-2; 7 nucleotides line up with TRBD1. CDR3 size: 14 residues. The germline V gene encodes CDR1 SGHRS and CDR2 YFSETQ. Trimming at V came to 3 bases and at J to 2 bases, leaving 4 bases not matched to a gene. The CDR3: CASSSGTANYGYTF. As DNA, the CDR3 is TGCGCCAGCAGCTCCGGGACAGCAAACTATGGCTACACCTTC.

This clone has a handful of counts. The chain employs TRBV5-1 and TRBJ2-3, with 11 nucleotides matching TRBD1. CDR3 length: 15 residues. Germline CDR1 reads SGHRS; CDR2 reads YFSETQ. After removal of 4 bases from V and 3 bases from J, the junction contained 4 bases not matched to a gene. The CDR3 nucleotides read TGCGCCAGCAGCAAGGGACAGGGGGGAACAGATACGCAGTATTTT. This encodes CASSKGQGGTDTQYF.

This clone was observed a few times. The CDR3 region has the DNA TGTGCCAGCAGTTTCCTACAGGGGGGATCACCCCTCCACTTT. Translated, it gives CASSFLQGGSPLHF. V gene TRBV27 combines with J gene TRBJ1-6, with 8 bases aligning to TRBD1. Germline V gene sequence: CDR1 MNHEY, CDR2 SMNVEV (reference sequence). CDR3 length equals 14 residues. Unmatched junction bases numbered 5, after V lost 3 bases and J lost 10 bases.

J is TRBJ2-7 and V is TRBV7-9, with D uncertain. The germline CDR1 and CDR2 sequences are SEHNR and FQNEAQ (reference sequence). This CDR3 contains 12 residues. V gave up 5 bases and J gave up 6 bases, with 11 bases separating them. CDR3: CASSVETGEQYF. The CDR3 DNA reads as TGTGCCAGCAGCGTGGAAACGGGCGAGCAGTACTTC.

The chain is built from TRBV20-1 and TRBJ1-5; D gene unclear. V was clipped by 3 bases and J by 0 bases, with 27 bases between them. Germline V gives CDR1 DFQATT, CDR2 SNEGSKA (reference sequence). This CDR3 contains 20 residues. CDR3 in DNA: TGCAGTGCTAGTAGACGGAGGACGATCTCCACTCGACATAGCAATCAGCCCCAGCATTTT. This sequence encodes CSASRRRTISTRHSNQPQHF.

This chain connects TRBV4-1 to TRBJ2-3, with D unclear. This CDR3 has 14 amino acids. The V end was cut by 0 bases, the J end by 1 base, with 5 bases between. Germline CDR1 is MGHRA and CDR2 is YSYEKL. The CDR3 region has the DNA TGCGCCAGCAGCCAAGATCAGGGCACAGATACGCAGTATTTT. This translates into CASSQDQGTDTQYF.

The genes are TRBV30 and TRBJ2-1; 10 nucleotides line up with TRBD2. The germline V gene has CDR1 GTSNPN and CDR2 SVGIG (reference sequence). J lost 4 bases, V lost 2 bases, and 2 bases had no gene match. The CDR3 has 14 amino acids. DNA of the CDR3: TGTGCCTGGAGTTTAGCGGGGGGATACAATGAGCAGTTCTTC. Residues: CAWSLAGGYNEQFF.

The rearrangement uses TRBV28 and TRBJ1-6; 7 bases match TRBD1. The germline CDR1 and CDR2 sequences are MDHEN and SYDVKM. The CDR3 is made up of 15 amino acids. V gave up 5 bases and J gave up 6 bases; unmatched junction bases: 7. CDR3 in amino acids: CASSQFTGVNSPLHF. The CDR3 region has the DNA TGTGCCAGCAGTCAGTTTACAGGGGTTAATTCACCCCTCCACTTT.

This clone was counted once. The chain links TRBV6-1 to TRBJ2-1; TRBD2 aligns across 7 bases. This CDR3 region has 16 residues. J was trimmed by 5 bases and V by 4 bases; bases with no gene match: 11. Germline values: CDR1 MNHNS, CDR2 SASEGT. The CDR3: CASSVPGLLLDNEQFF. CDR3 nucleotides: TGTGCCAGCAGTGTCCCGGGACTACTTTTAGACAATGAGCAGTTCTTC.

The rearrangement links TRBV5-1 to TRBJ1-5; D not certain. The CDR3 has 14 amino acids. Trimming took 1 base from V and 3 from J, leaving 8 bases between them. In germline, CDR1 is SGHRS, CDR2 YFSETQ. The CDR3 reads CASSLRQANQPQHF. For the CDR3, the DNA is TGCGCCAGCAGCTTGAGGCAGGCCAATCAGCCCCAGCATTTT.

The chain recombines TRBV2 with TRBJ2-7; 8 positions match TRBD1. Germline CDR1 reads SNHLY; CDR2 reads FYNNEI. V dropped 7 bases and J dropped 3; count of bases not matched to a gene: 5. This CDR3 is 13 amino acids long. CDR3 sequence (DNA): TGTGCCAGCAATCCCGGACAGGGCTACGAGCAGTACTTC. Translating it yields CASNPGQGYEQYF.

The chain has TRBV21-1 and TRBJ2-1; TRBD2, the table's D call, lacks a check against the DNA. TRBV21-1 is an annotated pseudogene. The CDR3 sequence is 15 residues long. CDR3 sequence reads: CASSKALWRSNEQFF. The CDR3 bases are TGTGCCAGCAGCAAAGCGCTATGGAGGAGCAATGAGCAGTTCTTC.